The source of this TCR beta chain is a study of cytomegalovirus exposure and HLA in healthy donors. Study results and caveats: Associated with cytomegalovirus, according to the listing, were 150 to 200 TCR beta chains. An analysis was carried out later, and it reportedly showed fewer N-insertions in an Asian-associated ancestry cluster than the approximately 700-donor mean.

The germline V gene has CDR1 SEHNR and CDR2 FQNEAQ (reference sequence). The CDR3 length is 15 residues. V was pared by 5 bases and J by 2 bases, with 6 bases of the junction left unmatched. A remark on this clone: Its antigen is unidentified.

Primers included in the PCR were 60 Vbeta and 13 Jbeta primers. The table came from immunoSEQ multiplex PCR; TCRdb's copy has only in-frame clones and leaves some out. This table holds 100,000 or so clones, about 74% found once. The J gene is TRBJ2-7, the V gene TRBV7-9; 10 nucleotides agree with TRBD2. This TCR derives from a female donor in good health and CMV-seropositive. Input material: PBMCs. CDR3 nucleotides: TGTGCCAGCAGCCCGAGGACTAGCGGAACCTACGAGCAGTACTTC. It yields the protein CASSPRTSGTYEQYF.